Each of the 32 T cell receptor beta chains below was sequenced from the same sample in a study of blood T cell repertoires in COVID-19 (dated by TCRdb to 2020 to 2022). Libraries were built with the immunoSEQ multiplex PCR assay. Sourced from immuneACCESS, this table was stored by TCRdb with only in-frame sequences that have V and J called. A share of the clones is absent; for the studies checked, an unresolved V gene accounts for under half, and the remainder has no known explanation. The sample data list 200,000 to 250,000 clones, and around 88% of these were observed just once. 1.3% to 1.5% of the sample goes to the ten largest clones. The sequenced sample was peripheral blood. These receptors originate from a man older than 75 with acute or convalescent COVID-19.

This clone was seen only once. The genes are TRBV25-1 and TRBJ2-7; 7 bases are shared with TRBD2. The V gene's germline CDR1 is MGHDK and CDR2 SYGVNS. This CDR3 is built from 13 residues. Trimming took 4 bases from V and 4 from J; bases not matched to a gene: 4. The CDR3: CASSATSVYEQYF. DNA of the CDR3: TGTGCCAGCAGTGCCACTAGCGTATACGAGCAGTACTTC.

The chain has TRBV2 and TRBJ2-7, with no clear D. CDR3 size: 12 residues. The germline V and J ends were trimmed by 7 bases and 0 bases, with 7 bases remaining between them. Per germline, CDR1 SNHLY and CDR2 FYNNEI. CDR3 bases: TGTGCCAGCAAACTAACCTCCTACGAGCAGTACTTC. Its protein is CASKLTSYEQYF.

In this sample, this clone turned up once. The chain couples TRBV7-8 to TRBJ2-6, with TRBD1 matching over 8 bases. CDR3 length: 17 amino acids. CDR1 and CDR2 from the germline V gene are SGHVS and FQNEAQ. The trim removed 2 bases at V and 4 bases at J, leaving 7 bases unmatched. The CDR3 coding sequence is TGTGCCAGCAGCTTATATGACAGGGGCCTCGGGGCCAACGTCCTGACTTTC. It translates to CASSLYDRGLGANVLTF.

The chain is built from TRBV28 and TRBJ1-2, with 11 bases aligning to TRBD1. The length of the CDR3 is 14 residues. The V gene's germline CDR1 is MDHEN and CDR2 SYDVKM. J was trimmed by 5 bases and V by 2 bases; bases with no gene match: 1. As DNA, the CDR3 is TGTGCCAGCAGTTTAGGGACAGGGGGATATGGCTACACCTTC. Protein sequence: CASSLGTGGYGYTF.

A word on this clone: The sample holds other DNA sequences that translate to the same CDR3. The V and J genes are TRBV19 and TRBJ1-4; D is perhaps TRBD1 (5 bases). The V end lost 3 bases, the J end lost 4 bases, and 9 bases lay between the germline ends. The CDR3 spans 14 residues. Germline CDR1 and CDR2: LNHDA and SQIVND (reference sequence). CDR3 in DNA: TGTGCCAGTAGTATCTGGGGCCGTAATGAAAAACTGTTTTTT. Its protein product is CASSIWGRNEKLFF.

The chain links TRBV6-5 to TRBJ2-1, with no clear D. The CDR3 has 13 amino acids. The V end was cut by 4 bases, the J end by 7 bases, with 11 bases between. In germline, CDR1 is MNHEY, CDR2 SVGAGI. CDR3 loop: CASSSPRSNEQFF. In DNA form, the CDR3 reads TGTGCCAGCAGTTCTCCCCGGTCGAATGAGCAGTTCTTC.

The chain recombines TRBV6-5 with TRBJ1-5; 7 nucleotides agree with TRBD1. The germline gives CDR1 MNHEY, CDR2 SVGAGI. Unmatched junction bases numbered 6, after V lost 6 bases and J lost 1 base. CDR3 size: 15 residues. DNA of the CDR3: TGTGCCAGCAGCACAGGGGCCACAAGCAATCAGCCCCAGCATTTT. This translates into CASSTGATSNQPQHF.

The V and J genes are TRBV19 and TRBJ2-2; D is possibly TRBD2 (5 bases). CDR1 is LNHDA and CDR2 is SQIVND in the germline V gene (reference sequence). With 4 bases removed from V and 3 bases from J, the gap between germline ends came to 15 bases. This CDR3 region has 16 residues. CDR3 DNA: TGTGCCAGTAGTAGAACGGGTGGGAGTTACACCGGGGAGCTGTTTTTT. Its protein is CASSRTGGSYTGELFF.

The chain joins TRBV6-5 to TRBJ2-5, with D perhaps TRBD2 (5 bases). With 6 bases removed from V and 5 bases from J, the gap between germline ends came to 16 bases. Germline loops: CDR1 MNHEY, CDR2 SVGAGI. This CDR3 spans 14 amino acids. CDR3 protein: CASSVTRARETQYF. The CDR3 nucleotides read TGTGCCAGCAGCGTAACTAGGGCGCGGGAGACCCAGTACTTC.

This clone was counted a single time. The V gene is TRBV7-2, the J gene TRBJ1-1, with 8 nucleotides matching TRBD1. Trimming cost V 4 bases and J 3 bases; bases outside gene matches: 10. CDR1 SGHTA and CDR2 FQGNSA come from the germline V gene. The CDR3 consists of 16 residues. CDR3 region: CASSSQGAHSHTEAFF. In nucleotides, the CDR3 is TGTGCCAGCAGCTCCCAGGGGGCGCATTCCCACACTGAAGCTTTCTTT.

The CDR3 nucleotides are TGTGCCAGTAGTCCAACCACGGACAGGACCGAAGCTTTCTTT. Encoded protein: CASSPTTDRTEAFF. J is TRBJ1-1 and V is TRBV19; 7 positions match TRBD1. The CDR3 loop spans 14 amino acids. The trim removed 5 bases at V and 8 bases at J, leaving 11 bases unmatched. The germline gives CDR1 LNHDA, CDR2 SQIVND (reference sequence).

In nucleotides, the CDR3 is TGTGCCAGCAGATCCCAACAGGGACCTCTCTCTGGAAACACCATATATTTT. Its translation: CASRSQQGPLSGNTIYF. The rearrangement links TRBV14 to TRBJ1-3; tentative D call: TRBD1 (6 bases). CDR1 is SGHDN and CDR2 is FVKESK in the germline V gene. V shed 6 bases and J shed 0 bases, with 18 bases lying between them. CDR3 length: 17 amino acids. Full variable domain (outside the CDR3, taken from reference TRBV14 and TRBJ1-3): EAGVTQFPSHSVIEKGQTVTLRCDPISGHDNLYWYRRVMGKEIKFLLHFVKESKQDESGMPNNRFLAERTGGTYSTLKVQPAELEDSGVYFCASRSQQGPLSGNTIYFGEGSWLTVV.

This clone was seen a handful of times. V is TRBV11-1 and J is TRBJ2-3, with TRBD2 matching 7 bases. The junction had 11 bases not matched to a gene; V was cut back by 6 bases and J by 5 bases. The length of the CDR3 is 15 residues. Germline assignment: CDR1 SGHAT and CDR2 FQDESV (reference sequence). The chain's CDR3 is CASRDRGGRGDTQYF. Here the CDR3 DNA reads TGTGCCAGCAGGGATAGAGGCGGGAGAGGAGATACGCAGTATTTT. Supplemented by reference TRBV11-1 and TRBJ2-3, the full variable domain reads EAEVAQSPRYKITEKSQAVAFWCDPISGHATLYWYRQILGQGPELLVQFQDESVVDDSQLPKDRFSAERLKGVDSTLKIQPAELGDSAMYLCASRDRGGRGDTQYFGPGTRLTVL.

The genes are TRBV4-2 and TRBJ2-7, with 9 nucleotides matching TRBD1. Germline lookup yields CDR1 LGHNA and CDR2 YNFKEQ. J was trimmed by 6 bases and V by 1 base; bases with no gene match: 7. CDR3 length: 15 amino acids. For the CDR3, the DNA is TGTGCCAGCAGCCAAGTCGCGGGACAGGGCTTCGAGCAGTACTTC. Amino acid sequence: CASSQVAGQGFEQYF.

Written as DNA, the CDR3 is TGTGCCAGCGGGGCAGGTCGCAGCAATCAGCCCCAGCATTTT. It translates to CASGAGRSNQPQHF. J is TRBJ1-5 and V is TRBV21-1; the D call of TRBD1 is as the table states it, not checked on the DNA. TRBV21-1 is a pseudogene segment. CDR3 length equals 14 residues.

The V gene is TRBV9, the J gene TRBJ1-6, with 9 bases fitting TRBD1. From germline, CDR1 is SGDLS and CDR2 YYNGEE. The CDR3 loop spans 16 amino acids. V lost 0 bases and J lost 8; bases outside the gene matches: 6. The CDR3 DNA reads TGTGCCAGCAGCGTAGGCGGGACAGGGATCGATTCACCCCTCCACTTT. Translation: CASSVGGTGIDSPLHF.

The J gene is TRBJ1-2, the V gene TRBV3-1 (or the pseudogene TRBV3-2), with TRBD1 matching 9 bases. V was clipped by 6 bases and J by 4 bases; unmatched bases: 6. Germline CDR1 LGHDT, CDR2 YNNKEL (reference sequence). The CDR3 length is 14 residues. CDR3 region: CASRGTGSGYGYTF. The CDR3 coding sequence is TGTGCCAGCAGGGGGACAGGGAGTGGCTATGGCTACACCTTC.

The gene calls are TRBV7-2 and TRBJ2-3; D gene ambiguous. This CDR3 comprises 15 residues. In germline, CDR1 is SGHTA, CDR2 FQGNSA. Trimming cost V 1 base and J 0 bases, with 8 bases left between them. CDR3 sequence reads: CASSLEFRSTDTQYF. The CDR3 DNA reads TGTGCCAGCAGCTTAGAGTTTAGAAGCACAGATACGCAGTATTTT.

The chain has TRBV11-2 and TRBJ1-1, with D perhaps TRBD1 (5 bases). The V and J ends lost 2 bases and 0 bases respectively, with 13 bases between them. The CDR3 spans 16 residues. From germline, CDR1 is SGHAT and CDR2 FQNNGV. The CDR3 DNA reads TGTGCCAGCAGCTTACTTTGGTCAGGGATGAACACTGAAGCTTTCTTT. Protein: CASSLLWSGMNTEAFF.

The chain has TRBV6-5 and TRBJ1-2, with TRBD1 as a possible D gene (6 bases). V was pared by 1 base and J by 6 bases, with 15 bases between. The CDR3 has 15 residues. The germline gives CDR1 MNHEY, CDR2 SVGAGI. CDR3 sequence reads: CASSYFLGGANGYTF. CDR3 coding DNA: TGTGCCAGCAGTTACTTCCTAGGGGGGGCCAATGGCTACACCTTC.

The chain recombines TRBV18 with TRBJ1-2; TRBD1 matches 7 bases. Germline CDR1 reads KGHSH; CDR2 reads LQKENI. V lost 4 bases to trimming and J lost 0 bases; unmatched junction nucleotides: 8. The CDR3 spans 16 residues. CDR3 nucleotide sequence: TGTGCCAGCTCACTTGACTGGGACAGATCTAACTATGGCTACACCTTC. Its translation: CASSLDWDRSNYGYTF. Drawing the rest from reference TRBV18 and TRBJ1-2, the complete variable domain is NAGVMQNPRHLVRRRGQEARLRCSPMKGHSHVYWYRQLPEEGLKFMVYLQKENIIDESGMPKERFSAEFPKEGPSILRIQQVVRGDSAAYFCASSLDWDRSNYGYTFGSGTRLTVV.

The chain combines TRBV5-5 with TRBJ1-2, with D possibly being TRBD1 (6 bases). Trimming took off 3 bases at V and 3 bases at J, with 9 bases between the two ends. Germline V gives CDR1 SGHKS, CDR2 YYEKEE (reference sequence). The CDR3 extends over 13 amino acids. CDR3 bases: TGTGCCAGCAGCTCGGGGGGCCACTATGGCTACACCTTC. It specifies CASSSGGHYGYTF.

Note on this clone: Other DNA sequences in this sample translate to the same CDR3. This chain connects TRBV29-1 to TRBJ2-7; 13 bases are shared with TRBD2. There are 13 residues in the CDR3. V trimming: 5 bases; J trimming: 4 bases; junction bases outside the gene matches: 2. Germline V gene sequence: CDR1 SQVTM, CDR2 ANQGSEA. The CDR3 nucleotides are TGCAGCGTTCGGACTAGCGGGAGTTACGAGCAGTACTTC. Protein product: CSVRTSGSYEQYF.

CDR3 bases: TGTGCCAGCAGCTTCCGGGACAGTGGAGTGGGGGGCTACACCTTC. It specifies CASSFRDSGVGGYTF. The chain is built from TRBV5-8 and TRBJ1-2, with 7 bases lining up with TRBD1. The V and J ends lost 2 bases and 8 bases, in that order; junction bases with no gene match: 12. Germline lookup yields CDR1 SGHTS and CDR2 YDEGEE. The CDR3 loop spans 15 amino acids.

The chain joins TRBV9 to TRBJ2-1; weak D call: TRBD1 (6 bases). The V end was cut by 0 bases, the J end by 9 bases, with 22 bases between. The CDR3 covers 17 residues. Looked up from germline, CDR1 is SGDLS and CDR2 is YYNGEE. The CDR3 is CASSVVLGAEGIREQFF. In DNA form, the CDR3 reads TGTGCCAGCAGCGTAGTGCTGGGGGCCGAAGGGATACGTGAGCAGTTCTTC. The variable domain in full, completed from reference TRBV9 and TRBJ2-1, reads DSGVTQTPKHLITATGQRVTLRCSPRSGDLSVYWYQQSLDQGLQFLIQYYNGEERAKGNILERFSAQQFPDLHSELNLSSLELGDSALYFCASSVVLGAEGIREQFFGPGTRLTVL.

The genes are TRBV2 and TRBJ1-5; unclear D gene. Germline-derived CDR1 and CDR2 are SNHLY and FYNNEI. The CDR3 totals 15 residues. V gave up 6 bases and J gave up 1 base, with 13 bases separating them. In DNA form, the CDR3 reads TGTGCCAGCAGAGAACGTGACACGAGCAATCAGCCCCAGCATTTT. Encoded protein: CASRERDTSNQPQHF.

The V gene is TRBV9, the J gene TRBJ1-4; 7 nucleotides match TRBD1. J was trimmed by 0 bases and V by 0 bases; bases with no gene match: 5. CDR3 length: 17 residues. Germline loops: CDR1 SGDLS, CDR2 YYNGEE. This CDR3 reads CASSVGTGSPTNEKLFF. The CDR3 nucleotides are TGTGCCAGCAGCGTAGGGACAGGTTCTCCAACTAATGAAAAACTGTTTTTT.

The V gene is TRBV12-3 or TRBV12-4, the J gene TRBJ2-2; 7 nucleotides match TRBD1. With 7 bases clipped from V and 5 bases from J, the junction kept 1 base outside the gene matches. CDR3 length: 12 amino acids. Written as DNA, the CDR3 is TGTGCCAGCACGACAGGGACCGGGGAGCTGTTTTTT. This sequence encodes CASTTGTGELFF.

This sequence joins TRBV6-5 and TRBJ1-4, with 7 nucleotides matching TRBD1. Looked up from germline, CDR1 is MNHEY and CDR2 is SVGAGI. J lost 8 bases, V lost 3 bases, and 12 bases had no gene match. The CDR3 consists of 16 residues. Here the CDR3 reads CASSYRRQGLGEKLFF. The CDR3 DNA reads as TGTGCCAGCAGTTATCGGAGACAGGGTTTGGGCGAAAAACTGTTTTTT.

This chain joins TRBV5-5 and TRBJ1-6, with D perhaps matching TRBD1 (5 bases). This CDR3 is built from 14 residues. Per the germline V gene, CDR1 is SGHKS and CDR2 is YYEKEE (reference sequence). V was cut by 0 bases and J by 8 bases, with 9 bases left in between. CDR3 nucleotides: TGTGCCAGCAGCTTGGAGCCAGGGTATTCACCCCTCCACTTT. Amino acid sequence: CASSLEPGYSPLHF.

This clone was detected once. The chain is built from TRBV29-1 and TRBJ1-1; D uncertain. Germline lookup yields CDR1 SQVTM and CDR2 ANQGSEA. Trimming left V 7 bases short and J 0 bases short, with 6 bases between. The CDR3 covers 11 residues. CDR3 in amino acids: CSGTLNTEAFF. The CDR3 DNA is TGCAGCGGGACTCTGAACACTGAAGCTTTCTTT.

CDR3 sequence: CASSRAFTGGQETQYF. The CDR3 coding sequence is TGTGCCAGTAGTCGAGCCTTCACAGGGGGCCAAGAGACCCAGTACTTC. The genes are TRBV19 and TRBJ2-5, with 8 bases matching TRBD1. V trimming: 5 bases; J trimming: 1 base; junction bases outside the gene matches: 9. CDR1 is LNHDA and CDR2 is SQIVND in the germline V gene (reference sequence). The CDR3 extends over 16 amino acids.